Listed here are 17 T cell receptor beta chains from one sample, sequenced in a study of blood T cell repertoires in COVID-19. Profiling relied on immunoSEQ multiplex PCR, and the TCRdb table lists in-frame clones only, not all of them. The sample holds 90,000 or so clones; around nine tenths are singletons and the top ten take roughly 5%. The sample was peripheral blood. The source is a man in his sixties with COVID-19, enrolled during active disease.

This chain links TRBV9 with TRBJ2-1, with 7 bases aligning to TRBD2. The CDR3 length is 16 residues. The germline CDR1 and CDR2 sequences are SGDLS and YYNGEE. V lost 4 bases to trimming and J lost 0 bases; unmatched junction nucleotides: 7. The CDR3 DNA reads as TGTGCCAGCAGCCCATCACTAGCGACCTCCTACAATGAGCAGTTCTTC. It translates to CASSPSLATSYNEQFF.

The V gene is TRBV7-9, the J gene TRBJ1-5; D may be TRBD1 (5 bases). Germline CDR1 reads SEHNR; CDR2 reads FQNEAQ (reference sequence). This CDR3 contains 15 residues. V was clipped by 5 bases and J by 9 bases, with 20 bases between them. The CDR3 sequence: CASSPPGGDTSPQHF. As DNA, the CDR3 is TGTGCCAGCAGCCCGCCGGGGGGGGATACTTCGCCCCAGCATTTT.

This chain uses TRBV6-4 with TRBJ1-1; 10 nucleotides align to TRBD1. V shed 2 bases, J shed 7 bases, and the junction held 10 bases outside the gene matches. CDR1 and CDR2 (germline): MRHNA, SNTAGT. The CDR3 has 16 amino acids. CDR3 in DNA: TGTGCCAGCAGTGACGGGACAGGGGAGTCGAAAGGTGAAGCTTTCTTT. It yields the protein CASSDGTGESKGEAFF.

This clone was found once. The chain is built from TRBV20-1 and TRBJ1-1; D remains ambiguous. V gave up 3 bases and J gave up 4 bases, with 9 bases separating them. The CDR3 extends over 12 amino acids. The germline V gene has CDR1 DFQATT and CDR2 SNEGSKA (reference sequence). The CDR3 region is CSASAGPTEAFF. CDR3 nucleotide sequence: TGCAGTGCTAGTGCGGGTCCCACTGAAGCTTTCTTT.

J is TRBJ2-1 and V is TRBV7-9; 8 bases match TRBD2. Germline V gene sequence: CDR1 SEHNR, CDR2 FQNEAQ (reference sequence). The J segment lost 1 base and the V segment lost 2 bases, leaving 7 bases of the junction unmatched. This CDR3 is built from 17 residues. The CDR3 bases are TGTGCCAGCAGCTTAAGTAAGGGACTAGTGTCCTACAATGAGCAGTTCTTC. Its protein product is CASSLSKGLVSYNEQFF.

The V call is TRBV5-4, the J call TRBJ1-4, with D possibly TRBD1 on 6 matching bases. The CDR3 loop spans 16 amino acids. Germline CDR1 SGHNT, CDR2 YYREEE (reference sequence). The V end lost 3 bases, the J end lost 6 bases, and 18 bases lay between the germline ends. The DNA for the CDR3 is TGTGCCAGCAGCTCTTACAGGGCGACGGGTGATGAAAAACTGTTTTTT. Translated, it gives CASSSYRATGDEKLFF.

This chain links TRBV30 with TRBJ1-2; perhaps TRBD1 as D (6 bases). Germline V CDR1 and CDR2: GTSNPN, SVGIG (reference sequence). CDR3 size: 14 residues. V shed 2 bases and J shed 6 bases, with 16 bases lying between them. The CDR3: CAWSFHRGGDGYTF. For the CDR3, the DNA is TGTGCCTGGAGTTTCCACCGGGGGGGCGATGGCTACACCTTC.

The genes are TRBV18 and TRBJ1-2; D remains ambiguous. The germline V gene encodes CDR1 KGHSH and CDR2 LQKENI. V lost 4 bases, J lost 4 bases, and 16 bases lay in between. The length of the CDR3 is 15 residues. CDR3 sequence: CASSQLLEGTYGYTF. The CDR3 DNA is TGTGCCAGCTCACAGCTACTGGAGGGAACCTATGGCTACACCTTC.

The J gene is TRBJ2-7, the V gene TRBV5-6; D perhaps matches TRBD2 (5 bases). Germline CDR1 and CDR2: SGHDT and YYEEEE. This CDR3 comprises 15 residues. Deletions cut 0 bases from V and 1 base from J, with 11 bases between. DNA for the CDR3: TGTGCCAGCAGCTTGGTGGCTAGCAAGTCCTACGAGCAGTACTTC. Translating gives CASSLVASKSYEQYF.

This chain joins TRBV10-2 and TRBJ2-1; 10 bases are shared with TRBD2. Germline-derived CDR1 and CDR2 are WSHSY and SAAADI. The ends lost 6 bases at V and 9 bases at J; junction bases unmatched: 5. This CDR3 contains 13 residues. CDR3 DNA: TGCGCCAGCAGAGCTAGCGGGAGTATTGAGCAGTTCTTC. Its translation is CASRASGSIEQFF.

The CDR3 coding sequence is TGTGCCAGCAGCCAGGGAGGGGTCGACCAGCCGGCTTTCTTT. Encoded protein: CASSQGGVDQPAFF. The chain uses TRBV4-2 and TRBJ1-1; weak D call: TRBD1 (5 bases). The V gene's germline CDR1 is LGHNA and CDR2 YNFKEQ. CDR3 size: 14 residues. Trimming removed 3 bases at V and 11 bases at J, with 19 bases between.

The chain employs TRBV9 and TRBJ2-3; the D gene is possibly TRBD2 (6 bases). The CDR3 is 15 residues long. Germline assignment: CDR1 SGDLS and CDR2 YYNGEE. The V end was cut by 4 bases, the J end by 2 bases, with 14 bases between. CDR3 sequence (DNA): TGTGCCAGCAGCTCTATCTTAGCGGCCACAGATACGCAGTATTTT. It codes for CASSSILAATDTQYF.

The chain is built from TRBV30 and TRBJ1-6; D is undetermined. CDR1 and CDR2 (germline): GTSNPN, SVGIG (reference sequence). The CDR3 runs to 14 residues. Trimming removed 2 bases at V and 6 bases at J, with 11 bases between. CDR3 DNA sequence: TGTGCCTGGAGTCCGGGGTTAAGTAATTCACCCCTCCACTTT. Its protein product is CAWSPGLSNSPLHF.

The V and J genes are TRBV5-4 and TRBJ1-3, with 10 bases fitting TRBD1. The CDR3 length is 15 residues. Germline V gene lookup returns CDR1 SGHNT and CDR2 YYREEE (reference sequence). CDR3 nucleotide sequence: TGTGGGGGCAGCTTCGGACAGGGGGCTGGAAACACCATATATTTT. Its translation: CGGSFGQGAGNTIYF. Using reference TRBV5-4 and TRBJ1-3 for the parts outside the CDR3, the full variable domain is ETGVTQSPTHLIKTRGQQVTLRCSSQSGHNTVSWYQQALGQGPQFIFQYYREEENGRGNFPPRFSGLQFPNYSSELNVNALELDDSALYLCGGSFGQGAGNTIYFGEGSWLTVV.

CDR3: CASRGLAEQETQYF. The CDR3 coding sequence is TGCGCCAGCCGGGGACTAGCGGAACAAGAGACCCAGTACTTC. The chain links TRBV5-1 to TRBJ2-5; 11 nucleotides match TRBD2. V was clipped by 7 bases and J by 2 bases; unmatched bases: 4. CDR1 and CDR2 (germline): SGHRS, YFSETQ. The CDR3 is 14 residues long.

This chain connects TRBV12-3 or TRBV12-4 to TRBJ1-2; the D is unclear. The CDR3 runs to 13 residues. Trimming pared 7 bases from V and 2 bases from J, leaving 11 bases between. The CDR3 spells CASTAGNNYGYTF. The CDR3 DNA reads TGTGCCAGCACCGCAGGTAACAACTATGGCTACACCTTC.

As regards this clone: Its ends do not fully match the called genes, so a read error is possible. The chain carries TRBV28 and TRBJ1-6; 7 nucleotides match TRBD1. Per germline, CDR1 MDHEN and CDR2 SYDVKM. This CDR3 is 11 amino acids long. The CDR3 sequence: CASSLKDRVDF. CDR3 nucleotides: TGTGCCAGCAGCCTTAAAGACAGGGTAGACTTT.